This T cell receptor (beta chain) was captured by sequencing in a study of CXCR3-negative and CXCR3-positive naive CD8 T cells. For the study at large: The libraries together contributed 120 million to 150 million TRB reads, each supplying about 1.5 +/- 0.3 million.

Study-wide results and caveats: Greater hydrophobicity was found in TRB CDR3s of CXCR3-positive naive cells than of CXCR3-negative naive cells. Across naive subsets, surface CD5 expression was comparable, and TCR strength was inferred from properties of the TRB CDR3.

To note about this clonotype: Its antigen is undetermined.

Via 5' RACE with UMI labels, TRB cDNA libraries were prepared. With the 5' RACE reads reprocessed, TCRdb shows one record per CDR3 protein and no DNA. This sample's clone table lists about 140,000 distinct CDR3 sequences. Sequenced input: naive CXCR3+ CD8+ T cells from blood. Specified subset: CD45RO-CCR7+CD27+CD95- naive CD8+ T cells expressing CXCR3 (TNR3+). This receptor was taken from a human donor in good health. Some clones in this sample may be carry-over from other donors' samples.

This CDR3 is CSARPGVSYEQYF. V usage is TRBV20-1 and J usage is TRBJ2-7; the D gene TCRdb calls, TRBD1, cannot be checked with no DNA. There are 13 residues in the CDR3. Looked up from germline, CDR1 is DFQATT and CDR2 is SNEGSKA (reference sequence).